These 26 T cell receptor beta chains came from one sample sequenced in a study of T cell responses to AZD1222 COVID-19 vaccine. Generated by immunoSEQ multiplex PCR, the TCRdb table keeps only in-frame clones and is missing some. The table lists 100,000 to 110,000 clones, roughly nine tenths of them singletons. The source material was peripheral blood, sampled on day 0 of AZD1222 vaccination. These receptors originate from an adult in good health.

The V gene is TRBV27, the J gene TRBJ2-3, with D uncertain. Germline V lookup: CDR1 MNHEY, CDR2 SMNVEV (reference sequence). V lost 5 bases, J lost 1 base, and 4 bases lay in between. The CDR3 has 12 amino acids. This CDR3 is CASSAGTDTQYF. In nucleotides, the CDR3 is TGTGCCAGCAGTGCGGGCACAGATACGCAGTATTTT.

The chain combines TRBV19 with TRBJ2-1, with D perhaps matching TRBD1 or TRBD2 (5 bases each). The CDR3 extends over 15 amino acids. Germline lookup yields CDR1 LNHDA and CDR2 SQIVND (reference sequence). With 9 bases removed from V and 4 bases from J, the gap between germline ends came to 19 bases. The CDR3 region is CASNPTGTAYNEQFF. In nucleotides, the CDR3 is TGTGCCAGCAACCCTACCGGGACGGCATACAATGAGCAGTTCTTC.

The chain couples TRBV4-2 to TRBJ2-5; D may be TRBD1 (5 bases). Germline loops: CDR1 LGHNA, CDR2 YNFKEQ. The V end was cut by 1 base, the J end by 1 base, with 13 bases between. This CDR3 has 16 amino acids. CDR3 in amino acids: CASSQAQGVGQETQYF. In nucleotides, the CDR3 is TGTGCCAGCAGCCAAGCCCAAGGGGTAGGCCAAGAGACCCAGTACTTC.

This sequence joins TRBV5-1 and TRBJ2-3; D gene uncertain. This CDR3 contains 14 residues. V lost 1 base and J lost 1, with 7 bases in between. The germline CDR1 and CDR2 sequences are SGHRS and YFSETQ. The CDR3, as DNA: TGCGCCAGCAGCTTGTCCCGGGGCACAGATACGCAGTATTTT. Its translation: CASSLSRGTDTQYF.

V gene TRBV12-3 or TRBV12-4 combines with J gene TRBJ2-1, with D uncertain. Between the trimmed V and J ends, which lost 2 bases and 6 bases, there was a span of 8 bases. The CDR3 is 13 amino acids. The CDR3 reads CASSLSLPNEQFF. The CDR3 region has the DNA TGTGCCAGCAGTTTAAGTCTCCCCAATGAGCAGTTCTTC.

The chain employs TRBV11-2 and TRBJ2-1; D gene uncertain. With 1 base removed from V and 7 bases from J, the gap between germline ends came to 8 bases. The CDR3 totals 13 residues. Germline CDR1 and CDR2: SGHAT and FQNNGV. The CDR3 bases are TGTGCCAGCAGCTTAGGTCTTTGGAATGAGCAGTTCTTC. This translates into CASSLGLWNEQFF. The whole variable domain, remainder taken from reference TRBV11-2 and TRBJ2-1, is EAGVAQSPRYKIIEKRQSVAFWCNPISGHATLYWYQQILGQGPKLLIQFQNNGVVDDSQLPKDRFSAERLKGVDSTLKIQPAKLEDSAVYLCASSLGLWNEQFFGPGTRLTVL.

The chain couples TRBV7-9 to TRBJ1-2, with TRBD1 matching over 7 bases. The CDR3 has 14 amino acids. Trimming at V came to 6 bases and at J to 4 bases, leaving 8 bases not matched to a gene. The germline gives CDR1 SEHNR, CDR2 FQNEAQ (reference sequence). CDR3 region: CASRQPGQSYGYTF. For the CDR3, the DNA is TGTGCCAGCAGACAACCGGGACAGAGCTATGGCTACACCTTC. Looking up the rest from reference TRBV7-9 and TRBJ1-2 gives the full variable domain: DTGVSQNPRHKITKRGQNVTFRCDPISEHNRLYWYRQTLGQGPEFLTYFQNEAQLEKSRLLSDRFSAERPKGSFSTLEIQRTEQGDSAMYLCASRQPGQSYGYTFGSGTRLTVV.

The chain is built from TRBV4-1 and TRBJ2-3; TRBD2 is a possible D gene (5 bases). Trimming shortened V by 0 bases and J by 4 bases, and 8 bases separated the two germline ends. The CDR3 loop spans 14 amino acids. Looked up from germline, CDR1 is MGHRA and CDR2 is YSYEKL. The CDR3, as DNA: TGCGCCAGCAGCCAAGACTTGGGAGCAGATACGCAGTATTTT. It translates to CASSQDLGADTQYF.

The chain uses TRBV7-9 and TRBJ2-7; 11 bases align to TRBD2. The V gene's germline CDR1 is SEHNR and CDR2 FQNEAQ (reference sequence). V gave up 5 bases and J gave up 4 bases; unmatched junction bases: 13. The CDR3 is 17 amino acids. This CDR3 reads CASSAPGLAGPSYEQYF. Here the CDR3 DNA reads TGTGCCAGCAGCGCTCCCGGACTAGCGGGCCCGTCGTACGAGCAGTACTTC.

J is TRBJ2-3 and V is TRBV10-3, with D possibly being TRBD2 (5 bases). The CDR3 has 14 amino acids. Germline V gene sequence: CDR1 ENHRY, CDR2 SYGVKD. Trimming stripped 11 bases from V and 4 bases from J, with 19 bases between. For the CDR3, the DNA is TGTGCCGCTCAAGCCGGGGAAATGGCAGATACGCAGTATTTT. It codes for CAAQAGEMADTQYF.

V and J are TRBV15 and TRBJ2-5; TRBD2 matches at 9 bases. The CDR3 has 17 amino acids. V lost 4 bases to trimming and J lost 2 bases; unmatched junction nucleotides: 11. CDR1 is LNHNV, CDR2 YYDKDF, per germline (reference sequence). CDR3 DNA sequence: TGTGCCACCAGCAAGCTAGCGGGGATTGCAACTCAAGAGACCCAGTACTTC. Protein sequence: CATSKLAGIATQETQYF.

In regard to this clone: The same CDR3 is also encoded by other DNA sequences in this sample. This chain links TRBV7-2 with TRBJ2-3, with 7 bases that match TRBD2. V dropped 1 base and J dropped 5; count of bases not matched to a gene: 6. This CDR3 is built from 15 residues. The germline V gene has CDR1 SGHTA and CDR2 FQGNSA. The chain's CDR3 is CASSLVAGAGDTQYF. DNA for the CDR3: TGTGCCAGCAGCTTAGTTGCGGGAGCTGGAGATACGCAGTATTTT. Together with reference TRBV7-2 and TRBJ2-3, the CDR3 gives the full variable domain: GAGVSQSPSNKVTEKGKDVELRCDPISGHTALYWYRQSLGQGLEFLIYFQGNSAPDKSGLPSDRFSAERTGGSVSTLTIQRTQQEDSAVYLCASSLVAGAGDTQYFGPGTRLTVL.

This chain connects TRBV29-1 to TRBJ2-5; weak D call: TRBD2 (5 bases). Germline CDR1 reads SQVTM; CDR2 reads ANQGSEA. The CDR3 is made up of 12 amino acids. The ends were cut back, 8 bases at V and 5 bases at J, with 15 bases in the middle. The CDR3 DNA follows: TGCAGCACAGACCTAGCCCCCGAGACCCAGTACTTC. Residues: CSTDLAPETQYF.

The chain has TRBV7-6 and TRBJ2-5, with D perhaps TRBD1 (6 bases). V shed 5 bases and J shed 1 base, with 17 bases lying between them. The CDR3 consists of 16 residues. Germline V gene lookup returns CDR1 SGHVS and CDR2 FNYEAQ. CDR3 amino acids: CASSLSGGGPQETQYF. DNA of the CDR3: TGTGCCAGCAGCCTAAGCGGTGGGGGCCCCCAAGAGACCCAGTACTTC.

J is TRBJ2-2 and V is TRBV7-3; TRBD1 matches 9 bases. The germline V gene encodes CDR1 SGHTA and CDR2 FQGTGA. The CDR3 covers 16 residues. Losses at the gene ends were 6 bases for V and 2 bases for J; bases not matched to a gene: 7. CDR3 sequence reads: CASSQGQGLNTGELFF. The CDR3 bases are TGTGCCAGCAGTCAGGGACAGGGACTAAACACCGGGGAGCTGTTTTTT.

The rearrangement uses TRBV5-1 and TRBJ1-2; 8 bases fit TRBD1. Germline CDR1 SGHRS, CDR2 YFSETQ. This CDR3 has 14 residues. V shed 4 bases and J 11 bases; nucleotides not matched to a gene: 13. CDR3 region: CASSRRTGSSLYTF. CDR3 DNA sequence: TGCGCCAGCAGCAGGCGGACAGGGAGTTCCTTGTACACCTTC.

The chain uses TRBV12-3 or TRBV12-4 and TRBJ2-3, with D unclear. V shed 3 bases and J shed 10 bases, with 8 bases lying between them. This CDR3 has 11 residues. CDR3 in amino acids: CASSFFRAQYF. The CDR3 DNA is TGTGCCAGCAGTTTCTTCCGAGCGCAGTATTTT.

The chain recombines TRBV27 with TRBJ1-1; the match to TRBD1 covers 9 bases. This CDR3 comprises 16 residues. V trimming: 0 bases; J trimming: 3 bases; junction bases outside the gene matches: 5. Per the germline V gene, CDR1 is MNHEY and CDR2 is SMNVEV (reference sequence). CDR3 nucleotide sequence: TGTGCCAGCAGTTTATCCTACGGGACAGGGCACACTGAAGCTTTCTTT. Its translation is CASSLSYGTGHTEAFF.

The chain is built from TRBV7-9 and TRBJ1-1, with 9 nucleotides matching TRBD1. The CDR3 totals 16 residues. V shed 1 base, J shed 3 bases, and the junction held 6 bases outside the gene matches. Germline loops: CDR1 SEHNR, CDR2 FQNEAQ (reference sequence). This CDR3 reads CASSLGAGTGYTEAFF. In DNA form, the CDR3 reads TGTGCCAGCAGCTTAGGGGCCGGGACAGGGTACACTGAAGCTTTCTTT.

The genes are TRBV2 and TRBJ1-4; D possibly corresponds to TRBD1 (5 bases). V was pared by 8 bases and J by 5 bases, with 18 bases between. Per the germline V gene, CDR1 is SNHLY and CDR2 is FYNNEI. The CDR3 is 15 amino acids. CDR3 in amino acids: CASSVEGPYNEKLFF. DNA for the CDR3: TGTGCCAGCTCTGTAGAGGGGCCTTACAATGAAAAACTGTTTTTT. Full variable domain (rest looked up from reference TRBV2 and TRBJ1-4): EPEVTQTPSHQVTQMGQEVILRCVPISNHLYFYWYRQILGQKVEFLVSFYNNEISEKSEIFDDQFSVERPDGSNFTLKIRSTKLEDSAMYFCASSVEGPYNEKLFFGSGTQLSVL.

This rearrangement joins TRBV27 to TRBJ1-1; D is uncertain. The CDR3 length is 18 residues. The V and J ends lost 0 bases and 2 bases respectively, with 19 bases between them. Germline V gene data show CDR1 as MNHEY and CDR2 as SMNVEV (reference sequence). CDR3 region: CASSLSLAADPTNTEAFF. The CDR3 DNA reads as TGTGCCAGCAGTTTATCACTCGCGGCAGACCCAACTAACACTGAAGCTTTCTTT.

The J gene is TRBJ1-1, the V gene TRBV7-9; no firm D call. CDR1 SEHNR and CDR2 FQNEAQ come from the germline V gene (reference sequence). This CDR3 is built from 15 residues. V was pared by 5 bases and J by 1 base, with 14 bases between. CDR3 bases: TGTGCCAGCAGCCCCCAGTTTTTGGAGAACACTGAAGCTTTCTTT. It yields the protein CASSPQFLENTEAFF. The whole variable domain, remainder taken from reference TRBV7-9 and TRBJ1-1, is DTGVSQNPRHKITKRGQNVTFRCDPISEHNRLYWYRQTLGQGPEFLTYFQNEAQLEKSRLLSDRFSAERPKGSFSTLEIQRTEQGDSAMYLCASSPQFLENTEAFFGQGTRLTVV.

This clone appeared a single time. The chain links TRBV27 to TRBJ1-1, with a weak D call TRBD1 (5 bases). Trimming left V 4 bases short and J 3 bases short, with 9 bases between. The CDR3 contains 13 residues. Germline CDR1 MNHEY, CDR2 SMNVEV (reference sequence). The CDR3 region is CASSYLGDTEAFF. The CDR3 DNA follows: TGTGCCAGCAGTTACCTGGGGGACACTGAAGCTTTCTTT.

The rearrangement links TRBV5-1 to TRBJ1-2, with D tentatively TRBD1 (6 bases). The CDR3 extends over 14 amino acids. Trimming removed 7 bases at V and 4 bases at J, with 17 bases between. The germline gives CDR1 SGHRS, CDR2 YFSETQ. The CDR3: CASAPTEGGYGYTF. The CDR3, as DNA: TGCGCCAGCGCCCCCACCGAGGGGGGCTATGGCTACACCTTC.

This chain connects TRBV6-5 to TRBJ2-7; no clear D gene. V lost 6 bases and J lost 4, with 10 bases in between. The length of the CDR3 is 12 residues. Germline CDR1 and CDR2: MNHEY and SVGAGI. This chain's CDR3 is CASRRLGYEQYF. The CDR3 bases are TGTGCCAGCAGGCGACTCGGATACGAGCAGTACTTC.

The chain links TRBV24-1 to TRBJ1-5; 9 bases are a match to TRBD1. V lost 10 bases to trimming and J lost 4 bases; unmatched junction nucleotides: 1. Germline V gene sequence: CDR1 KGHDR, CDR2 SFDVKD. The CDR3 covers 12 residues. CDR3 nucleotide sequence: TGTGCCACAGGACAGGGGAATCAGCCCCAGCATTTT. Translation: CATGQGNQPQHF.